The rows below give T cell receptor beta chains drawn from one sample of a study of shared clonotypes between healthy human individuals. The assay was immunoSEQ multiplex PCR, and TCRdb's table has in-frame clones only and misses some. The sample lists fewer than 1.8 million clones, 98% occurring once. What was sequenced was naive CD4+ T cells sorted from blood. The receptors originated from a man aged 30 to 45 in good health. The CDR3 runs from the conserved cysteine through the conserved F or W. The order of the fields is V gene, D gene, J gene, clone size, CDR3 protein, CDR3 DNA. The D gene is left open where the match is weak. The size of a clone is reported for some rows only, either as once, few or many, or as a class for expanded clones.

V gene: TRBV5-6; D gene: .; J gene: TRBJ1-3; clone size: .; CDR3 protein: CASSPGRVTGNTIYF; CDR3 DNA: TGTGCCAGCAGCCCCGGACGGGTAACTGGAAACACCATATATTTT
V gene: TRBV30; D gene: TRBD1; J gene: TRBJ2-1; clone size: .; CDR3 protein: CAWSRQGWSHGEQFF; CDR3 DNA: TGTGCCTGGAGCCGACAGGGGTGGAGCCATGGGGAGCAGTTCTTC
V gene: TRBV28; D gene: TRBD1; J gene: TRBJ1-3; clone size: .; CDR3 protein: CASSGGQGISDTIYF; CDR3 DNA: TGTGCCAGCAGTGGGGGACAGGGGATTTCAGACACCATATATTTT
V gene: TRBV14; D gene: TRBD1; J gene: TRBJ1-4; clone size: once; CDR3 protein: CASSQLNRGRNEKLFF; CDR3 DNA: TGTGCCAGCAGCCAATTAAACAGGGGCAGGAATGAAAAACTGTTTTTT
V gene: TRBV18; D gene: .; J gene: TRBJ2-7; clone size: .; CDR3 protein: CASSPRQNTYEQYF; CDR3 DNA: TGTGCCAGCTCACCCAGACAGAACACCTACGAGCAGTACTTC
V gene: TRBV7-2; D gene: .; J gene: TRBJ1-3; clone size: .; CDR3 protein: CASSLGGTNTIYF; CDR3 DNA: TGTGCCAGCAGCTTAGGGGGTACGAATACCATATATTTT
V gene: TRBV6-6; D gene: TRBD1; J gene: TRBJ2-3; clone size: .; CDR3 protein: CATRQGRTDTQYF; CDR3 DNA: TGTGCCACCAGACAGGGCCGCACAGATACGCAGTATTTT
V gene: TRBV5-1; D gene: .; J gene: TRBJ1-1; clone size: .; CDR3 protein: CASSLVLGAAGTEAFF; CDR3 DNA: TGCGCCAGCAGCTTGGTCCTCGGCGCCGCAGGGACTGAAGCTTTCTTT
V gene: TRBV7-9; D gene: .; J gene: TRBJ2-7; clone size: once; CDR3 protein: CASPRQQYF; CDR3 DNA: TGTGCCAGCCCAAGGCAGCAGTACTTC
V gene: TRBV30; D gene: .; J gene: TRBJ2-5; clone size: .; CDR3 protein: CAWSVGQQETQYF; CDR3 DNA: TGTGCCTGGAGTGTGGGCCAGCAAGAGACCCAGTACTTC
V gene: TRBV6-5; D gene: TRBD1; J gene: TRBJ1-2; clone size: .; CDR3 protein: CASSNPGGYGYTF; CDR3 DNA: TGTGCCAGCAGTAACCCAGGGGGCTATGGCTACACCTTC
V gene: TRBV20-1; D gene: .; J gene: TRBJ2-7; clone size: .; CDR3 protein: CSARPGGEQYF; CDR3 DNA: TGCAGTGCTAGACCCGGGGGCGAGCAGTACTTC
V gene: TRBV6-6; D gene: .; J gene: TRBJ2-3; clone size: .; CDR3 protein: CASSSRVGTGTDTQYF; CDR3 DNA: TGTGCCAGCAGTTCGAGAGTCGGGACGGGAACAGATACGCAGTATTTT
V gene: TRBV5-6; D gene: .; J gene: TRBJ1-1; clone size: .; CDR3 protein: CASSLNTEAFF; CDR3 DNA: TGTGCCAGCAGCCTGAACACTGAAGCTTTCTTT
V gene: TRBV7-8; D gene: .; J gene: TRBJ2-1; clone size: .; CDR3 protein: CASSLKEVSYNEQFF; CDR3 DNA: TGTGCCAGCAGCTTAAAGGAGGTCTCCTACAATGAGCAGTTCTTC